The clone carrying this T cell receptor beta chain was seen many times. Antigen specificity is unknown. Generation of TCR beta libraries employed quantitative 5'-RACE incorporating molecular barcodes. TCRdb used MiXCR to reprocess the 5' RACE reads, holding one entry per CDR3 protein. The sample has roughly 700,000 distinct CDR3 sequences, roughly 19% seen once. This specimen belongs to a study of CD8 T cells in ankylosing spondylitis. The study's findings and limits: Seemingly characteristic of ankylosing spondylitis blood was a TCR beta motif consisting of roughly 8 highly homologous variants. Prior work had noted some motif variants in reactive arthritis blood and synovial fluid. The study looked at matched synovial fluid samples from ankylosing spondylitis patients. Disease-linked clones were reported to be significantly enriched there.

CDR1 is SGHAT and CDR2 is FQNNGV in the germline V gene. V lost 4 bases, J lost 2 bases, and 3 bases stayed unmatched. The CDR3 is made up of 14 amino acids. The sequence was collected from a male donor with ankylosing spondylitis. The V gene is TRBV11-2, the J gene TRBJ2-7; 9 nucleotides line up with TRBD2. Material for sequencing was blood, either unsorted or a sorted T cell fraction (not recorded which). The CDR3 sequence: CASSSGLAAYEQYF. CDR3 nucleotide sequence: TGTGCCAGCAGCTCGGGACTAGCAGCCTACGAGCAGTACTTC.